The clone carrying this TCR beta chain was counted only a few times. Its antigen is unidentified. This sample was taken from a study of T cell repertoires in ileal Crohn's disease. Included were adult ileal or ileocolonic Crohn's patients indicated for ileocolonic resection. Findings and caveats of the study: Clonality above 26.8% at surgery always came with endoscopic recurrence.

The CDR3 covers 17 residues. The germline gives CDR1 SGHDT, CDR2 YYEEEE. V lost 4 bases and J lost 3; bases outside the gene matches: 11. Clones were read by immunoSEQ multiplex PCR, and TCRdb kept only the in-frame ones, dropping some. Of 9,500 to 12,000 clones listed, around 76% are singletons. The clonotype was recovered from an adult with Crohn's disease. Material: ileal tissue. The V call is TRBV5-6, the J call TRBJ2-1; TRBD2 aligns across 9 bases. The CDR3 reads CASSQPLLAGNYNEQFF. The CDR3 DNA is TGTGCCAGCAGCCAACCATTACTAGCGGGTAACTACAATGAGCAGTTCTTC.